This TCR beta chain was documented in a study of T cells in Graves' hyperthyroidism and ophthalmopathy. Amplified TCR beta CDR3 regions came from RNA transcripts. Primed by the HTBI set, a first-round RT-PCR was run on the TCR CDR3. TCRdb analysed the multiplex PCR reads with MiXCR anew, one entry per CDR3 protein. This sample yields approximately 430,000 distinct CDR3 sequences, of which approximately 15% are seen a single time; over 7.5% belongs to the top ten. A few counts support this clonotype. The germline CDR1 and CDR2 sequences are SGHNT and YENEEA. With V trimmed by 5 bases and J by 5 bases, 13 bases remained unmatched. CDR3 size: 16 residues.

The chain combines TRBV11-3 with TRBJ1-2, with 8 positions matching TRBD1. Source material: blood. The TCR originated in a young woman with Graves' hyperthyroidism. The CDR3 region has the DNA TGTGCCAGCAGCCCAGTAGGACAGGGAGGAATTTATGGCTACACCTTC. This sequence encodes CASSPVGQGGIYGYTF.